These T cell receptor beta chains were read from a single sample in a study of cytomegalovirus exposure and HLA in healthy donors. Libraries were prepared by immunoSEQ multiplex PCR; TCRdb keeps only in-frame clonotypes and omits some of them. The table has 150,000 to 200,000 clones, 75% to 90% seen once. Sequencing used PBMCs. These TCRs come from a woman aged 18-29 years in good health and CMV-seronegative. CDR3s include the opening cysteine and the closing phenylalanine or tryptophan. D genes are given only for firm matches. The size entry is marked missing in some rows and otherwise reads once, few, many or a size class.

NA,TRBV18,NA,TRBJ1-2,CASSLMGPLVLNYGYTF,TGTGCCAGCTCACTCATGGGGCCCCTAGTTTTAAACTATGGCTACACCTTC
NA,TRBV30,few,TRBJ1-6,CAWTSGLENSPLHF,TGTGCCTGGACTTCAGGGCTCGAAAATTCACCCCTCCACTTT
TRBD1,TRBV27,once,TRBJ2-7,CASRPRGQGIGNYEQYF,TGTGCCAGCAGACCACGGGGACAGGGGATAGGAAACTACGAGCAGTACTTC
NA,TRBV5-1,NA,TRBJ2-2,CASTYTGTGELFF,TGCGCCAGCACATATACGGGTACCGGGGAGCTGTTTTTT
TRBD1,TRBV29-1,NA,TRBJ1-1,CSVGGTGAMNTEAFF,TGCAGCGTTGGGGGGACAGGGGCAATGAACACTGAAGCTTTCTTT
TRBD1,TRBV7-3,NA,TRBJ1-1,CASSSGTVTHTEAFF,TGTGCCAGCAGCTCAGGGACAGTCACACACACTGAAGCTTTCTTT
TRBD1,TRBV7-9,NA,TRBJ1-4,CASTPGQLNEKLFF,TGTGCCAGCACCCCGGGACAGCTAAATGAAAAACTGTTTTTT
NA,TRBV27,NA,TRBJ2-7,CASSRAEGPSYEQYF,TGTGCCAGCAGTCGAGCGGAAGGTCCCTCCTACGAGCAGTACTTC
NA,TRBV28,NA,TRBJ1-6,CASSGNTRGSYNSPLHF,TGTGCCAGCAGTGGCAATACCCGGGGATCCTATAATTCACCCCTCCACTTT
NA,TRBV6-1,NA,TRBJ1-5,CASSDLPVRQPQHF,TGTGCCAGCAGTGATCTGCCGGTCCGCCAGCCCCAGCATTTT
TRBD1,TRBV5-1,NA,TRBJ1-2,CASSYPGQVGGYTF,TGCGCCAGCAGCTACCCGGGACAGGTCGGGGGCTACACCTTC
NA,TRBV19,NA,TRBJ2-7,CASSPNPRRQGYEQYF,TGTGCCAGTAGTCCGAACCCTCGCCGGCAGGGGTACGAGCAGTACTTC
NA,TRBV9,NA,TRBJ2-3,CASSEPARGEGSTDTQYF,TGTGCCAGCAGCGAGCCCGCACGGGGAGAGGGAAGCACAGATACGCAGTATTTT
NA,TRBV29-1,NA,TRBJ1-1,CSAMGSTEAFF,TGCAGCGCCATGGGGAGCACTGAAGCTTTCTTT
NA,TRBV2,NA,TRBJ1-2,CASNREVAYGYTF,TGTGCCAGCAATCGGGAAGTCGCTTATGGCTACACCTTC
NA,TRBV30,NA,TRBJ2-2,CAWSDTGWTGELFF,TGTGCCTGGAGTGACACAGGGTGGACCGGGGAGCTGTTTTTT
NA,TRBV28,NA,TRBJ1-1,CASSSHSAVLGGAFF,TGTGCCAGCAGTTCCCATTCCGCTGTATTAGGGGGAGCTTTCTTT
NA,TRBV5-1,NA,TRBJ1-1,CASSLGGSGNTEAFF,TGCGCCAGCAGCTTGGGAGGGTCCGGGAACACTGAAGCTTTCTTT
NA,TRBV6-1,NA,TRBJ1-4,CASRVGSSTNEKLFF,TGTGCCAGCAGAGTGGGGAGTTCAACTAATGAAAAACTGTTTTTT
TRBD1,TRBV19,NA,TRBJ1-3,CASRDRDGNTIYF,TGTGCCAGTCGGGACAGGGACGGAAACACCATATATTTT
TRBD1,TRBV6-1,NA,TRBJ1-4,CASRAGQGNEKLFF,TGTGCCAGCAGGGCGGGACAGGGGAATGAAAAACTGTTTTTT
TRBD1,TRBV4-3,once,TRBJ1-2,CASSPQGQFNYGYTF,TGCGCCAGCAGCCCACAGGGACAGTTTAACTATGGCTACACCTTC
NA,TRBV29-1,NA,TRBJ1-1,CSAGLSTERNTEAFF,TGCAGCGCCGGACTCTCCACAGAGAGGAACACTGAAGCTTTCTTT
NA,TRBV5-1,NA,TRBJ1-4,CASSLMGAGNEKLFF,TGCGCCAGCAGCTTGATGGGAGCCGGCAATGAAAAACTGTTTTTT
NA,TRBV15,NA,TRBJ2-7,CATSSRAGVSDEQYF,TGTGCCACCAGCTCCCGAGCAGGGGTATCAGACGAGCAGTACTTC
NA,TRBV6-1,NA,TRBJ1-2,CASSGQVNYGYTF,TGTGCCAGCAGTGGACAGGTTAACTATGGCTACACCTTC
NA,TRBV5-4,NA,TRBJ2-1,CASSLDREQFF,TGTGCCAGCAGCTTGGACAGGGAGCAGTTCTTC
TRBD1,TRBV19,NA,TRBJ1-2,CASSMTGRENYGYTF,TGTGCCAGTAGTATGACAGGGCGAGAAAACTATGGCTACACCTTC
NA,TRBV29-1,NA,TRBJ2-4,CSVVVLVGKNIQYF,TGCAGCGTCGTCGTACTTGTTGGCAAAAACATTCAGTACTTC
TRBD2,TRBV4-1,NA,TRBJ2-7,CASSQRKGLAGMYEQYF,TGCGCCAGCAGCCAACGTAAGGGGCTAGCGGGAATGTACGAGCAGTACTTC
TRBD2,TRBV27,NA,TRBJ2-2,CASSLSVGGAGELFF,TGTGCCAGCAGTTTATCGGTGGGGGGGGCCGGGGAGCTGTTTTTT
NA,TRBV28,NA,TRBJ1-3,CASSFVLISGNTIYF,TGTGCCAGCAGTTTCGTGTTAATCTCTGGAAACACCATATATTTT
TRBD1,TRBV9,NA,TRBJ1-1,CASSLSRDRDTEAFF,TGTGCCAGCAGCCTAAGCCGGGACAGGGACACTGAAGCTTTCTTT
TRBD2,TRBV19,NA,TRBJ2-1,CASSPGLAGGNEQFF,TGTGCCAGTAGTCCGGGACTAGCGGGGGGCAATGAGCAGTTCTTC
NA,TRBV19,NA,TRBJ1-5,CASSIVQGGQPQHF,TGTGCCAGTAGTATAGTTCAGGGAGGACAGCCCCAGCATTTT
NA,TRBV7-9,NA,TRBJ1-1,CASSSTGGGDEAFF,TGTGCCAGCAGCTCGACCGGAGGGGGGGATGAAGCTTTCTTT
TRBD2,TRBV6-6,few,TRBJ2-3,CASSYPGLAGTDTQYF,TGTGCCAGCAGTTACCCGGGACTAGCGGGCACAGATACGCAGTATTTT
NA,TRBV7-6,NA,TRBJ1-3,CASSLGSTARNTIYF,TGTGCCAGCAGCTTAGGATCGACAGCAAGAAACACCATATATTTT
TRBD1,TRBV7-2,NA,TRBJ2-7,CASSSGTGVGEQYF,TGTGCCAGCAGTTCCGGGACAGGGGTTGGCGAGCAGTACTTC
TRBD1,TRBV10-3,NA,TRBJ1-1,CAISEVEGAMNTEAFF,TGTGCCATCAGTGAAGTGGAGGGGGCTATGAACACTGAAGCTTTCTTT
NA,TRBV6-1,NA,TRBJ1-5,CASSEGHQPQHF,TGTGCCAGCAGTGAGGGGCATCAGCCCCAGCATTTT